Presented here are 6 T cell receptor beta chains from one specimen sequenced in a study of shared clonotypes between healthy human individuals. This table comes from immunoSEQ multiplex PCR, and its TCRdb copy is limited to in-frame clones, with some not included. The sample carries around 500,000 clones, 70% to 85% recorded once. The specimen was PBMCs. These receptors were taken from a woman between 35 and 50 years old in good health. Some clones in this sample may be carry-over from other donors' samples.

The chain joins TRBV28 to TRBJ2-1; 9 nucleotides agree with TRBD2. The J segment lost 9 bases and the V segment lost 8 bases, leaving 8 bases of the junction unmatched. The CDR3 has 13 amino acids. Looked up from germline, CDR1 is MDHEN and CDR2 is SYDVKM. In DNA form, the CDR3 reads TGTGCCAGCGCATTAGCGGGAGATACTGAGCAGTTCTTC. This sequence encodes CASALAGDTEQFF.

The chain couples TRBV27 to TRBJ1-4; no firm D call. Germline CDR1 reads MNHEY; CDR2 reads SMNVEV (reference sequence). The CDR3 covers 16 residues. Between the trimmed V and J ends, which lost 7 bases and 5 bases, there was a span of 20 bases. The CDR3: CASTDFAPLANEKLFF. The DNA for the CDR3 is TGTGCCAGCACCGATTTTGCCCCTCTGGCGAATGAAAAACTGTTTTTT.

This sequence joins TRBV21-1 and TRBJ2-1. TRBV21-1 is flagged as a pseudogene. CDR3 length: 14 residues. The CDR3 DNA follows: TGTGCCAGCAGCACCACGGACGTAGACAATGAGCAGTTCTTC. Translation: CASSTTDVDNEQFF.

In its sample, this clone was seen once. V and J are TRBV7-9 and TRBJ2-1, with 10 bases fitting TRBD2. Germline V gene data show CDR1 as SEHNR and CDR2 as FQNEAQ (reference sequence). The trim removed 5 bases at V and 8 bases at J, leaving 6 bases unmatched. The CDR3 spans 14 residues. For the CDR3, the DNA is TGTGCCAGCAGCCCCGGGACTAGCGTGGATGAGCAGTTCTTC. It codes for CASSPGTSVDEQFF.

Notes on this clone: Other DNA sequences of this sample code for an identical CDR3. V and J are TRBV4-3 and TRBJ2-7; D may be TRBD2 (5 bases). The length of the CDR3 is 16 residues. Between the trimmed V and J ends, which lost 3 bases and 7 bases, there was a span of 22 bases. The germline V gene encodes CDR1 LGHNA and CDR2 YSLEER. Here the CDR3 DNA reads TGCGCCAGCAGCCAGGGATTATCTGGACTCCGGGCTGAGCAGTACTTC. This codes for CASSQGLSGLRAEQYF.

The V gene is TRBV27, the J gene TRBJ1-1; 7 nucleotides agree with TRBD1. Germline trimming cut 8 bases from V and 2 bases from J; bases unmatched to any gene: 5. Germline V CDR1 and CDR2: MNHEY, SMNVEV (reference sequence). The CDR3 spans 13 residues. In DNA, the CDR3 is TGTGCCAGCCGTTACAGGGGTAACACTGAAGCTTTCTTT. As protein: CASRYRGNTEAFF.